These 6 T cell receptor beta chains originate from one sample sequenced in a study of blood T cell repertoires in COVID-19. Produced via immunoSEQ multiplex PCR; TCRdb's table is partial and in-frame only. The sample has 75,000 to 80,000 clones; around 91% are singletons. The sequenced sample was peripheral blood. The receptors were sampled from a human donor in a cohort sampled during active COVID-19.

The chain uses TRBV4-3 and TRBJ2-2; TRBD1 matches 7 bases. The V gene's germline CDR1 is LGHNA and CDR2 YSLEER. J lost 5 bases, V lost 1 base, and 7 bases had no gene match. This CDR3 is built from 16 residues. The CDR3: CASSQGQGIVTGELFF. The CDR3 coding sequence is TGCGCCAGCAGCCAAGGACAGGGAATAGTAACCGGGGAGCTGTTTTTT.

The chain joins TRBV9 to TRBJ2-3; 9 nucleotides agree with TRBD2. Germline V lookup: CDR1 SGDLS, CDR2 YYNGEE. V was clipped by 3 bases and J by 1 base; unmatched bases: 9. The length of the CDR3 is 17 residues. CDR3 sequence: CASSAEAGGMGTDTQYF. In nucleotides, the CDR3 is TGTGCCAGCAGCGCTGAAGCGGGGGGAATGGGCACAGATACGCAGTATTTT.

The chain recombines TRBV4-1 with TRBJ2-7; 9 bases agree with TRBD2. The V and J ends lost 0 bases and 3 bases, in that order; junction bases with no gene match: 6. CDR3 size: 16 residues. Germline lookup yields CDR1 MGHRA and CDR2 YSYEKL. CDR3 in DNA: TGCGCCAGCAGCCAAGATATCCTAGCGGGATACTACGAGCAGTACTTC. Residues: CASSQDILAGYYEQYF.

This clone has only one observation. The rearrangement uses TRBV7-3 and TRBJ2-1; 12 bases fit TRBD2. Germline V gives CDR1 SGHTA, CDR2 FQGTGA. Trimming removed 5 bases from V and 0 bases from J; junction bases left unmatched: 8. The CDR3 runs to 18 residues. The CDR3 region is CASSETSGGLSSYNEQFF. CDR3 DNA: TGTGCCAGCAGCGAAACTAGCGGGGGGCTGAGCTCCTACAATGAGCAGTTCTTC.

The chain links TRBV6-6 to TRBJ2-5; D gene uncertain. Per germline, CDR1 MNHNY and CDR2 SVGAGI (reference sequence). The CDR3 sequence is 17 residues long. V shed 5 bases and J shed 2 bases, with 21 bases lying between them. CDR3 amino acids: CASSPWWAGRSQETQYF. DNA for the CDR3: TGTGCCAGCAGTCCCTGGTGGGCAGGAAGGTCGCAAGAGACCCAGTACTTC.

This clone was counted a single time. The gene calls are TRBV10-1 and TRBJ2-3, with D tentatively TRBD1 (6 bases). The germline gives CDR1 WNHNN, CDR2 SYGVQD (reference sequence). The length of the CDR3 is 11 residues. Trimming took off 10 bases at V and 6 bases at J, with 11 bases between the two ends. CDR3 amino acids: CATRQGDTQYF. The CDR3 DNA reads TGCGCCACCCGTCAGGGGGATACGCAGTATTTT.